Sequencing of this T cell receptor (beta chain) was carried out in a study of blood T cell repertoires in COVID-19. Germline-derived CDR1 and CDR2 are KGHDR and SFDVKD. CDR3 size: 15 residues. Trimming removed 6 bases from V and 5 bases from J; junction bases left unmatched: 7. In the authors' methods: The assay estimated nucleated cells by amplifying reference gene primers. Method: immunoSEQ multiplex PCR; TCRdb's copy keeps in-frame clones and lacks some. That table furnishes V, J and clone size, whereas the DNA furnished D and trimming. The sample has approximately 60,000 clones, around 76% seen once.

The TCR was taken from a woman of 80 years or more with acute or convalescent COVID-19. The sequencing input was peripheral blood. The V call is TRBV24-1, the J call TRBJ2-5; 11 bases map to TRBD2. CDR3 amino acids: CATSSRLAGFETQYF. The CDR3 bases are TGTGCCACCAGTTCCCGACTAGCGGGATTTGAGACCCAGTACTTC.